Listed below are T cell receptor beta chains from one sample, sequenced in a study of Graves' ophthalmopathy and Graves' hyperthyroidism. TCRdb analysed the multiplex PCR reads with MiXCR anew, one entry per CDR3 protein. The table includes about 600,000 distinct CDR3 sequences, 35% to 40% detected once. The specimen sequenced was peripheral blood or thyroid tissue (not recorded which). All receptors come from an adult man with Graves' hyperthyroidism. The CDR3 runs from the conserved cysteine through the conserved F or W. A D gene is named only where the DNA matches it firmly. Only part of the rows carry a size: once, few, many, or a class if the clone is expanded.

v_gene,d_gene,abundance,j_gene,CDR3aa,CDR3nt
TRBV3-1,NA,few,TRBJ2-7,CASSPLGDVRTEQYF,TGTGCCAGCAGCCCCCTAGGAGACGTCCGAACCGAGCAGTACTTC
TRBV25-1,TRBD1,NA,TRBJ1-5,CASSARQGISNQPQHF,TGTGCCAGCAGTGCTAGACAGGGCATTAGCAATCAGCCCCAGCATTTT
TRBV5-1,NA,many,TRBJ2-5,CASSDHFQETQYF,TGCGCCAGCTCCGACCACTTTCAAGAGACCCAGTACTTC
TRBV10-3,TRBD2,NA,TRBJ2-7,CAIRDGTSGGIYEQYF,TGTGCCATCAGGGATGGGACTAGCGGGGGGATTTACGAGCAGTACTTC
TRBV5-1,TRBD2,NA,TRBJ2-2,CASSSRGGGMATGELFF,TGCGCCAGCAGCTCCCGGGGGGGCGGAATGGCCACCGGGGAGCTGTTTTTT
TRBV12-3/TRBV12-4,NA,NA,TRBJ2-2,CASSGLVADGPTGELFF,TGTGCCAGCAGCGGCCTAGTCGCGGATGGCCCCACCGGGGAGCTGTTTTTT
TRBV10-3,NA,NA,TRBJ1-5,CATSSYSNQPQHF,TGTGCCACCAGCAGTTATAGCAATCAGCCCCAGCATTTT
TRBV7-8,NA,NA,TRBJ1-2,CASGPKPPYYGYTF,TGTGCCAGCGGCCCCAAACCCCCGTACTATGGCTACACCTTC
TRBV7-3,TRBD1,NA,TRBJ1-2,CASSPRGSGQENYGYTF,TGTGCCAGCAGCCCAAGGGGCAGTGGACAGGAGAACTATGGCTACACCTTC
TRBV20-1,NA,many,TRBJ1-4,CSARGPGVREKLFF,TGCAGTGCTAGAGGTCCGGGGGTGAGGGAAAAACTGTTTTTT
TRBV6-5,TRBD2,NA,TRBJ2-5,CASSNRLASGRETQYF,TGTGCCAGCAGTAACCGACTAGCGTCAGGGCGCGAGACCCAGTACTTC
TRBV12-3/TRBV12-4,NA,NA,TRBJ2-7,CASSQGSTGSLSYEQYF,TGTGCCAGCAGCCAAGGATCCACAGGGTCCCTCTCCTACGAGCAGTACTTC
TRBV12-3/TRBV12-4,NA,many,TRBJ1-6,CASRDRINSPLHF,TGTGCCAGCCGTGATCGCATCAATTCACCCCTCCACTTT
TRBV9,NA,few,TRBJ2-3,CASSPPAGSTDTQYF,TGTGCCAGCAGCCCTCCGGCGGGGAGCACAGATACGCAGTATTTT
TRBV15,TRBD1,many,TRBJ2-7,CATSRGRDRGSEQYF,TGTGCCACCAGCAGAGGCCGGGACAGGGGCTCCGAGCAGTACTTC
TRBV20-1,TRBD1,many,TRBJ1-5,CSAQTGGGGNQPQHF,TGCAGTGCTCAGACAGGGGGTGGGGGCAATCAGCCCCAGCATTTT
TRBV28,NA,few,TRBJ2-7,CATLGPGYEQYF,TGTGCCACCCTCGGTCCGGGCTACGAGCAGTACTTC
TRBV7-9,NA,NA,TRBJ2-7,CASRPGWGDGYEQYF,TGTGCCAGCAGACCCGGATGGGGAGATGGCTACGAGCAGTACTTC